This T cell receptor beta chain was captured in a study of T cell responses to AZD1222 COVID-19 vaccine. Study outcomes and limitations: Vaccine-related CD4 TCRs covered spike, predominating at 160-218 and 743-854. Only a handful of AZD1222 recipients tested seropositive at baseline. Females outnumbered males among donors, who were mostly white British; clonal diversity was possibly underestimated.

A remark on this clone: Its target is unknown.

Generated by immunoSEQ multiplex PCR, the TCRdb table keeps only in-frame clones and is missing some. The table lists about 200,000 clones, about 92% of them singletons. Unmatched junction bases numbered 10, after V lost 5 bases and J lost 4 bases. Germline V gene sequence: CDR1 SQVTM, CDR2 ANQGSEA. The CDR3 is 14 residues long. This clonotype was obtained from an adult who received the MenACWY meningococcal vaccine as a control. Sequencing was performed on peripheral blood, taken 28 days after the second dose of the MenACWY control vaccine. This sequence joins TRBV29-1 and TRBJ1-1, with TRBD1 matching over 7 bases. Here the CDR3 DNA reads TGCAGCGTTAGAACGACAGGGCAAAGCACTGAAGCTTTCTTT. Protein product: CSVRTTGQSTEAFF.